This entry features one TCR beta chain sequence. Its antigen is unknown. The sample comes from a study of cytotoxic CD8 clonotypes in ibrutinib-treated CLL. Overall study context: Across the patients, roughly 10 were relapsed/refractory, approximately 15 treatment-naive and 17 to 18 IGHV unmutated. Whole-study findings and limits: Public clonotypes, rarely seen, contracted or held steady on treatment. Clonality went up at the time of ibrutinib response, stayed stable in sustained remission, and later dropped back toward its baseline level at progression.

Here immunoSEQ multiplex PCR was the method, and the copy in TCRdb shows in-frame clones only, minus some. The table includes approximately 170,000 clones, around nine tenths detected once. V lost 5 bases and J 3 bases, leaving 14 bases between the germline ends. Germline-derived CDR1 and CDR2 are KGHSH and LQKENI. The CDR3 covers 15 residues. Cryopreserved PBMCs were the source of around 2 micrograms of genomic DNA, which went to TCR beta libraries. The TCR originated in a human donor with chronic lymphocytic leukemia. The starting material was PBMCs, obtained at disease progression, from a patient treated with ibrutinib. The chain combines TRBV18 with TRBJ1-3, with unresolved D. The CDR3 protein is CASSTIRTDGNTIYF. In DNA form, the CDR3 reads TGTGCCAGCTCAACCATAAGGACGGATGGAAACACCATATATTTT.